The sequence of this TCR beta chain was determined in a study of T cells in Graves' hyperthyroidism and ophthalmopathy. Study results and limitations: Most thyroid clonotypes expanded above 0.001 were also detected in blood.

The V gene end was trimmed by 10 bases and the J gene end by 6 bases; junction bases not matched to a gene: 8. CDR3 length: 13 amino acids. The germline V gene has CDR1 MDHEN and CDR2 SYDVKM. With regard to this clonotype: Its target is unknown.

What was amplified from RNA transcripts were TCR beta CDR3 regions. With the HTBI primer set, the TCR CDR3 went through a first round of RT-PCR. TCRdb itself ran the multiplex PCR reads through MiXCR, one entry per CDR3 protein. The repertoire has 250,000 to 350,000 distinct CDR3 sequences, about 20% of them found once; the top ten carry over 55%. Sequencing input: blood. The chain uses TRBV28 and TRBJ1-4; 7 nucleotides align to TRBD1. This clonotype was obtained from a man in his thirties or forties with Graves' ophthalmopathy. The CDR3 loop reads CATFEGGYEKLFF. The DNA of the CDR3 is TGTGCCACCTTCGAAGGGGGCTATGAAAAACTGTTTTTT.